This TCR beta chain is drawn from a study of patients and donors after allogeneic stem cell transplantation (TCRdb year 2020). Library prep was done by RT-PCR. The sample was run on a NextSeq 550. Clones were called with MiXCR by TCRdb after fastp trimmed the public reads at Q25, and only in-frame beta chains were retained. Every CDR3 protein is listed once, alongside the most common genes and DNA of its rows. A total of 150,000 to 200,000 distinct CDR3 sequences appear in this sample, 41% of them only once. The ten largest clones represent less than 40% of the sample. Details on this clonotype: Its antigen is not yet known. No base quality information exists; no much larger clone differs at one position.

The germline V gene (reference sequence) specifies MNHEY as CDR1 and SMNVEV as CDR2. The CDR3 sequence holds 14 residues, the cysteine and phenylalanine included. The kept DNA is CDR3 alone, 42 bases in frame from the first base. V is cut by 5 bases and J by 0 bases, and the space between the germline ends is 10 bases. Sequencing was performed on blood, either unsorted or a sorted T cell fraction (not recorded which). This chain is built from TRBV27 and TRBJ1-2; the D gene is perhaps TRBD1, on 5 matching bases. The sequence was obtained from a human donor who was either an allogeneic HSCT recipient or a stem cell or donor lymphocyte infusion donor (not recorded which). It is not recorded whose cells these are; they may come from a transplant donor. The DNA sequence follows: TGTGCCAGCAGTCCCCAGGGAGCTAACTATGGCTACACCTTC. Translated, this is CASSPQGANYGYTF.